This record concerns one TCR beta chain sequence. Clones were sequenced by immunoSEQ multiplex PCR, and TCRdb holds only the in-frame ones, with some missing. The sample includes about 120,000 clones, more than 65% of them seen just once. The data originate from a study of shared clonotypes between healthy human individuals. Pooled CD45RO+ cells and CCR7-negative CD45RA+ TemRA cells made up CD8 memory. The CDR3 totals 15 residues. Germline V gene lookup returns CDR1 SGHVS and CDR2 FQNEAQ. V was shortened by 1 base and J by 7 bases, with 13 bases between the two germline ends. The chain joins TRBV7-8 to TRBJ1-4; D unclear. This receptor was taken from a woman younger than 45 in good health. Sequenced material: memory CD8+ T cells sorted from blood. The sample's subset: CD45RO+ cells pooled with CCR7-negative TemRA cells. The CDR3 DNA reads as TGTGCCAGCAGCTTAGTCTGGGCGTGGGGTGAAAAACTGTTTTTT. Protein product: CASSLVWAWGEKLFF.